These 26 T cell receptor beta chains were all obtained from the same sample, sequenced in a study of OX40 agonist ivuxolimab in advanced cancers. TCRdb's table, derived via immunoSEQ multiplex PCR, lists solely in-frame clones and lacks some. The sample shows over 30,000 clones, around nine tenths of them seen only once. Sequenced material: CD4+ or CD8+ T cells sorted from blood, taken in a trial of the OX40 agonist ivuxolimab. The source is an adult with an advanced solid tumor such as melanoma, head and neck, liver or kidney cancer.

The table lists this clone with a count of one. The V and J genes are TRBV6-1 and TRBJ1-1; 7 bases fit TRBD1. Germline V gene sequence: CDR1 MNHNS, CDR2 SASEGT. The CDR3 loop spans 13 amino acids. V dropped 4 bases and J dropped 3; count of bases not matched to a gene: 2. The DNA for the CDR3 is TGTGCCAGCAGTGTACAGGGGTACACTGAAGCTTTCTTT. Translating gives CASSVQGYTEAFF.

The V and J genes are TRBV7-3 and TRBJ1-5; D call uncertain. Germline assignment: CDR1 SGHTA and CDR2 FQGTGA. The CDR3 is 13 residues long. V was trimmed by 2 bases and J by 3 bases, leaving 5 bases between them. CDR3 coding DNA: TGTGCCAGCAGCTTATGGAACAATCAGCCCCAGCATTTT. This encodes CASSLWNNQPQHF.

This clone has a single count. This chain uses TRBV30 with TRBJ2-7, with 9 bases identical to TRBD1. Germline CDR1 is GTSNPN and CDR2 is SVGIG (reference sequence). V lost 2 bases, J lost 1 base, and 9 bases stayed unmatched. This CDR3 has 16 residues. The CDR3 DNA reads as TGTGCCTGGAGTCCTGTCCGGGACAGGGCATCCTACGAGCAGTACTTC. The encoded protein is CAWSPVRDRASYEQYF.

The rearrangement links TRBV19 to TRBJ1-1; D gene ambiguous. The CDR3 is 13 residues long. Germline V gene sequence: CDR1 LNHDA, CDR2 SQIVND (reference sequence). V was clipped by 1 base and J by 2 bases, with 5 bases between them. The CDR3 DNA sequence: TGTGCCAGTAGTATAGGACAAAACACTGAAGCTTTCTTT. It is translated as CASSIGQNTEAFF.

The CDR3 sequence: CASIAGTEASDTQYF. CDR3 nucleotide sequence: TGTGCCAGCATCGCCGGGACAGAAGCTTCAGATACGCAGTATTTT. The rearrangement uses TRBV2 and TRBJ2-3; TRBD1 agrees at 7 bases. The CDR3 is 15 residues long. Germline assignment: CDR1 SNHLY and CDR2 FYNNEI. The V gene end was trimmed by 7 bases and the J gene end by 4 bases; junction bases not matched to a gene: 11.

This clone was detected a few times. The chain links TRBV7-9 to TRBJ2-3, with TRBD2 as a possible D gene (6 bases). The germline CDR1 and CDR2 sequences are SEHNR and FQNEAQ (reference sequence). Trimming cost V 5 bases and J 2 bases, with 17 bases left between them. This CDR3 comprises 16 residues. CDR3 in DNA: TGTGCCAGCAGCCAAGAGCAGGGAGGCGTCACAGATACGCAGTATTTT. Protein sequence: CASSQEQGGVTDTQYF.

CDR3 DNA sequence: TGTGCCAGCAGGGGGGACAGGGGGCTGGGAACTGAAGCTTTCTTT. This sequence encodes CASRGDRGLGTEAFF. V is TRBV28 and J is TRBJ1-1, with 12 bases that match TRBD1. The CDR3 consists of 15 residues. CDR1 and CDR2 (germline): MDHEN, SYDVKM. The J segment lost 5 bases and the V segment lost 6 bases, leaving 7 bases of the junction unmatched.

The genes are TRBV19 and TRBJ2-7, with 7 bases matching TRBD1. V dropped 3 bases and J dropped 2; count of bases not matched to a gene: 4. The CDR3 runs to 14 residues. Germline CDR1 and CDR2: LNHDA and SQIVND (reference sequence). The chain's CDR3 is CASSITGVTYEQYF. The CDR3 DNA sequence: TGTGCCAGTAGTATCACAGGGGTTACCTACGAGCAGTACTTC.

The rearrangement uses TRBV28 and TRBJ1-4; D uncertain. CDR3 length equals 15 residues. V was shortened by 1 base and J by 3 bases, with 9 bases between the two germline ends. Germline CDR1 MDHEN, CDR2 SYDVKM. CDR3 coding DNA: TGTGCCAGCAGTTTATCGGGCCCTTCTAATGAAAAACTGTTTTTT. It encodes CASSLSGPSNEKLFF.

This chain links TRBV5-1 with TRBJ2-7; 7 bases are shared with TRBD2. Germline-derived CDR1 and CDR2 are SGHRS and YFSETQ. V lost 4 bases to trimming and J lost 3 bases; unmatched junction nucleotides: 10. There are 15 residues in the CDR3. CDR3 loop: CASSDQGGSSYEQYF. CDR3 in DNA: TGCGCCAGCAGCGACCAGGGCGGGAGTAGCTACGAGCAGTACTTC.

CDR3 amino acids: CASSEALWQGIRYF. CDR3 coding DNA: TGTGCCAGCAGTGAAGCGCTCTGGCAGGGGATTCGGTACTTC. The chain links TRBV6-1 to TRBJ2-7; maybe TRBD1 (6 bases). Germline V lookup: CDR1 MNHNS, CDR2 SASEGT. The V end lost 0 bases, the J end lost 12 bases, and 18 bases lay between the germline ends. This CDR3 spans 14 amino acids.

The J gene is TRBJ1-2, the V gene TRBV29-1; 9 bases map to TRBD1. From germline, CDR1 is SQVTM and CDR2 ANQGSEA. V shed 2 bases and J 3 bases; nucleotides not matched to a gene: 7. This CDR3 has 15 residues. The CDR3 spells CSVETSGTGHYGYTF. The CDR3 nucleotides are TGCAGCGTTGAAACCTCCGGGACAGGGCACTATGGCTACACCTTC.

The V call is TRBV4-2, the J call TRBJ1-5; tentatively, D is TRBD1 (5 bases). Germline V CDR1 and CDR2: LGHNA, YNFKEQ. Trimming shortened V by 3 bases and J by 11 bases, and 14 bases separated the two germline ends. The CDR3 is 13 amino acids. This chain's CDR3 is CASSQGPGESQHF. The DNA for the CDR3 is TGTGCCAGCAGCCAGGGACCCGGGGAATCCCAGCATTTT.

This chain connects TRBV5-1 to TRBJ2-1, with 12 bases lining up with TRBD2. The trim removed 7 bases at V and 6 bases at J, leaving 14 bases unmatched. Looked up from germline, CDR1 is SGHRS and CDR2 is YFSETQ. The CDR3 loop spans 17 amino acids. The CDR3, as DNA: TGCGCCAGCGGGACAGGCTTACTAGCGGGAGGTTCCAATGAGCAGTTCTTC. It translates to CASGTGLLAGGSNEQFF.

The chain employs TRBV2 and TRBJ1-4, with TRBD1 matching over 9 bases. This CDR3 has 15 residues. The V gene end was trimmed by 5 bases and the J gene end by 5 bases; junction bases not matched to a gene: 6. Looked up from germline, CDR1 is SNHLY and CDR2 is FYNNEI. The CDR3 sequence: CASSPLGQGNEKLFF. The CDR3, as DNA: TGTGCCAGCAGTCCTCTAGGACAGGGGAATGAAAAACTGTTTTTT.

V and J are TRBV5-4 and TRBJ2-3; TRBD2 might be the D (6 bases). CDR1 and CDR2 from the germline V gene are SGHNT and YYREEE (reference sequence). This CDR3 contains 15 residues. V lost 0 bases and J 2 bases, leaving 10 bases between the germline ends. CDR3 protein: CASSLDGTYTDTQYF. The CDR3 region has the DNA TGTGCCAGCAGCTTGGATGGGACTTACACAGATACGCAGTATTTT.

This chain connects TRBV9 to TRBJ2-2, with TRBD1 matching 7 bases. With V trimmed by 3 bases and J by 5 bases, 10 bases remained unmatched. The CDR3 contains 16 residues. Germline V gene data show CDR1 as SGDLS and CDR2 as YYNGEE. The CDR3 spells CASSDKGAGETGELFF. The CDR3, as DNA: TGTGCCAGCAGCGACAAGGGGGCAGGGGAAACCGGGGAGCTGTTTTTT.

V usage is TRBV7-3 and J usage is TRBJ2-3; D ambiguous. There are 13 residues in the CDR3. V lost 5 bases, J lost 6 bases, and 12 bases lay in between. The germline CDR1 and CDR2 sequences are SGHTA and FQGTGA. The DNA of the CDR3 is TGTGCCAGCAGCCTCAGTTCGGTGGATACGCAGTATTTT. This sequence encodes CASSLSSVDTQYF.

The chain joins TRBV10-1 to TRBJ2-1; D possibly uses TRBD1 or TRBD2 (5 bases each). Germline V gene sequence: CDR1 WNHNN, CDR2 SYGVQD (reference sequence). The ends were cut back, 8 bases at V and 2 bases at J, with 16 bases in the middle. The CDR3 is 15 amino acids. CDR3 bases: TGCGCCAGCTCCAGGGACGGCCAAACCTACAATGAGCAGTTCTTC. Translated: CASSRDGQTYNEQFF.

This chain links TRBV28 with TRBJ1-3; perhaps TRBD1 as D (6 bases). The CDR3 is 17 amino acids. The V and J ends lost 3 bases and 0 bases respectively, with 15 bases between them. The germline V gene has CDR1 MDHEN and CDR2 SYDVKM. The CDR3 region is CASSLWRGEDSGNTIYF. The CDR3, as DNA: TGTGCCAGCAGTTTGTGGAGGGGGGAAGACTCTGGAAACACCATATATTTT.

The rearrangement uses TRBV28 and TRBJ2-7; D unresolved. The CDR3 runs to 12 residues. Germline V gives CDR1 MDHEN, CDR2 SYDVKM. V was clipped by 9 bases and J by 5 bases, with 14 bases between them. CDR3 sequence reads: CASSGVINEQYF. The DNA of the CDR3 is TGTGCCAGTAGTGGGGTGATAAACGAGCAGTACTTC.

This clone appeared once. The rearrangement uses TRBV11-3 and TRBJ2-5; D gene uncertain. Germline loops: CDR1 SGHNT, CDR2 YENEEA. Trimming cost V 4 bases and J 5 bases, with 11 bases left between them. The CDR3 has 13 amino acids. The CDR3 region is CASSSTRVETQYF. In nucleotides, the CDR3 is TGTGCCAGCAGCTCGACCCGGGTGGAGACCCAGTACTTC.

V gene TRBV27 combines with J gene TRBJ2-3; 13 nucleotides agree with TRBD2. This CDR3 is built from 16 residues. Germline CDR1 reads MNHEY; CDR2 reads SMNVEV (reference sequence). The junction had 2 bases not matched to a gene; V was cut back by 5 bases and J by 0 bases. CDR3 protein: CASSRGLAGSTDTQYF. In DNA form, the CDR3 reads TGTGCCAGCAGTCGGGGACTAGCGGGAAGCACAGATACGCAGTATTTT.

This clone was seen just once. The chain uses TRBV5-4 and TRBJ1-2; D is uncertain. Germline-derived CDR1 and CDR2 are SGHNT and YYREEE (reference sequence). The CDR3 is 12 amino acids. Trimming took 7 bases from V and 8 from J, leaving 15 bases between them. CDR3 amino acids: CASSTGVGGYTF. CDR3 bases: TGTGCCAGCTCCACCGGGGTAGGAGGCTACACCTTC.

The chain joins TRBV30 to TRBJ2-5; 8 bases are shared with TRBD2. Germline V gene lookup returns CDR1 GTSNPN and CDR2 SVGIG (reference sequence). Trimming removed 2 bases from V and 4 bases from J; junction bases left unmatched: 9. The CDR3 is 15 amino acids. The DNA for the CDR3 is TGTGCCTGGAGTCTAAATAGCGGGGCTGGAGAGACCCAGTACTTC. This translates into CAWSLNSGAGETQYF.

J is TRBJ1-1 and V is TRBV6-1, with a possible D match to TRBD1 (6 bases). This CDR3 is 13 amino acids long. Trimming shortened V by 7 bases and J by 5 bases, and 14 bases separated the two germline ends. Germline loops: CDR1 MNHNS, CDR2 SASEGT. CDR3 residues: CASKFPGETEAFF. In DNA form, the CDR3 reads TGTGCCAGCAAATTCCCAGGGGAGACTGAAGCTTTCTTT.